This T cell receptor beta chain was recorded in a study of a mutant IDH1 vaccine in newly diagnosed glioma. Some clones are missing from TCRdb's copy, which holds only in-frame ones; the method was immunoSEQ multiplex PCR. The sample carries 68,000 or so clones, less than 85% recorded once. Broader study findings: Among top peripheral T cell clonotypes, changes seemed unrelated to pseudoprogression.

Germline V gene data show CDR1 as MNHEY and CDR2 as SVGAGI. CDR3 length equals 15 residues. Trimming pared 0 bases from V and 2 bases from J, leaving 10 bases between. Note on this clone: Its antigen is unidentified.

Regarding time point: baseline, week 1 (first vaccination visit). Treatment defined: pre-vaccination baseline after standard-of-care therapy. This sample comprised PBMCs, obtained from a glioma patient treated with radiotherapy, temozolomide or both. The rearrangement links TRBV6-5 to TRBJ2-5; D not resolved. This sequence was found in a man aged 45-65 years with glioma. CDR3 bases: TGTGCCAGCAGTTACTCCGGAATTTTTCAAGAGACCCAGTACTTC. Its translation is CASSYSGIFQETQYF.